These 22 T cell receptor beta chains originate from one sample sequenced in a study of blood T cell repertoires in COVID-19. Profiling relied on immunoSEQ multiplex PCR, and the TCRdb table lists in-frame clones only, not all of them. The table records fewer than 500,000 clones, around 90% of them present only once. Source material: PBMCs or T cells enriched from blood (not recorded which). The receptor set was obtained from a woman between 18 and 30 years old who had recovered from COVID-19.

The V gene is TRBV3-1 (or the pseudogene TRBV3-2), the J gene TRBJ1-5; D is uncertain. Germline assignment: CDR1 LGHDT and CDR2 YNNKEL (reference sequence). Trimming removed 3 bases from V and 7 bases from J, with 10 bases in between. This CDR3 contains 13 residues. The CDR3 DNA reads TGTGCCAGCAGCCAGATGGGAGACCAGCCCCAGCATTTT. It specifies CASSQMGDQPQHF.

As concerns this clone: The junction does not match germline at one end; this may be a read error. The chain links TRBV19 to TRBJ2-3, with TRBD2 as a possible D gene (5 bases). Germline V CDR1 and CDR2: LNHDA, SQIVND (reference sequence). The CDR3 sequence is 11 residues long. The CDR3 region is CASSAGDTQYF. In DNA, the CDR3 is TGTGCCAGTTCCGCCGGGGATACTCAGTATTTT.

The chain combines TRBV6-5 with TRBJ2-6, with D uncertain. CDR3 length equals 14 residues. The germline gives CDR1 MNHEY, CDR2 SVGAGI. Trimming took off 7 bases at V and 3 bases at J, with 10 bases between the two ends. The DNA for the CDR3 is TGTGCCAGCACCCGGGTTTTTGGGGCCAACGTCCTGACTTTC. Protein: CASTRVFGANVLTF.

This chain links TRBV19 with TRBJ1-1; perhaps TRBD1 as D (6 bases). Trimming shortened V by 4 bases and J by 11 bases, and 14 bases separated the two germline ends. Germline-derived CDR1 and CDR2 are LNHDA and SQIVND (reference sequence). The CDR3 totals 12 residues. In DNA form, the CDR3 reads TGTGCCAGTAGTAAGGGGGACGTGGAGGCTTTCTTT. Amino acids: CASSKGDVEAFF. Looking up the rest from reference TRBV19 and TRBJ1-1 gives the full variable domain: DGGITQSPKYLFRKEGQNVTLSCEQNLNHDAMYWYRQDPGQGLRLIYYSQIVNDFQKGDIAEGYSVSREKKESFPLTVTSAQKNPTAFYLCASSKGDVEAFFGQGTRLTVV.

This clone was recorded a few times. The V call is TRBV28, the J call TRBJ1-5; D possibly corresponds to TRBD1 (6 bases). V dropped 8 bases and J dropped 6 bases, with 11 bases sitting between them. The germline gives CDR1 MDHEN, CDR2 SYDVKM. The CDR3 spans 12 residues. CDR3 sequence: CASRQEPQPQHF. In DNA form, the CDR3 reads TGTGCCAGCCGACAGGAGCCTCAGCCCCAGCATTTT.

The rearrangement uses TRBV7-9 and TRBJ1-2; unclear D gene. Trimming took off 1 base at V and 0 bases at J, with 6 bases between the two ends. The CDR3 extends over 14 amino acids. Germline V lookup: CDR1 SEHNR, CDR2 FQNEAQ (reference sequence). The CDR3 DNA follows: TGTGCCAGCAGCTTAGGGGGAGCTAACTATGGCTACACCTTC. Protein: CASSLGGANYGYTF.

The chain joins TRBV5-6 to TRBJ2-1, with TRBD2 matching 11 bases. Germline CDR1 reads SGHDT; CDR2 reads YYEEEE. V dropped 0 bases and J dropped 3; count of bases not matched to a gene: 5. This CDR3 is 17 amino acids long. CDR3 sequence reads: CASSLASGGSIYNEQFF. Written as DNA, the CDR3 is TGTGCCAGCAGCTTGGCTAGCGGGGGGTCCATCTACAATGAGCAGTTCTTC.

This rearrangement joins TRBV9 to TRBJ1-3; 9 bases match TRBD1. The CDR3 runs to 17 residues. With 3 bases clipped from V and 0 bases from J, the junction kept 7 bases outside the gene matches. Germline CDR1 reads SGDLS; CDR2 reads YYNGEE. The CDR3 nucleotides are TGTGCCAGCAGCGCCGGACAGGGGCGTTCCTCTGGAAACACCATATATTTT. Its translation is CASSAGQGRSSGNTIYF.

This clone was recorded only once. The chain has TRBV3-1 (or the pseudogene TRBV3-2) and TRBJ1-2; TRBD1 is a possible D gene (6 bases). The germline V and J ends were trimmed by 3 bases and 5 bases, with 19 bases remaining between them. From germline, CDR1 is LGHDT and CDR2 YNNKEL (reference sequence). CDR3 size: 16 residues. The CDR3 sequence: CASSQLFQGSTYGYTF. The CDR3 bases are TGTGCCAGCAGCCAGTTGTTTCAGGGGTCTACTTATGGCTACACCTTC.

This chain uses TRBV19 with TRBJ1-6; D is ambiguous. The V end lost 0 bases, the J end lost 6 bases, and 9 bases lay between the germline ends. In germline, CDR1 is LNHDA, CDR2 SQIVND (reference sequence). CDR3 length: 15 amino acids. CDR3 sequence: CASSIDRQVNSPLHF. The CDR3 DNA reads as TGTGCCAGTAGTATAGATCGGCAGGTTAATTCACCCCTCCACTTT.

The V call is TRBV11-2, the J call TRBJ2-1, with D tentatively TRBD1 (5 bases). CDR1 and CDR2 (germline): SGHAT, FQNNGV. The CDR3 totals 13 residues. V was clipped by 0 bases and J by 8 bases, with 8 bases between them. The CDR3 reads CASSLDRGDEQFF. CDR3 sequence (DNA): TGTGCCAGCAGCTTAGATAGGGGCGATGAGCAGTTCTTC. Full variable domain (remainder filled in from reference TRBV11-2 and TRBJ2-1): EAGVAQSPRYKIIEKRQSVAFWCNPISGHATLYWYQQILGQGPKLLIQFQNNGVVDDSQLPKDRFSAERLKGVDSTLKIQPAKLEDSAVYLCASSLDRGDEQFFGPGTRLTVL.

The chain uses TRBV9 and TRBJ2-3, with TRBD2 as a possible D gene (6 bases). Germline V gene lookup returns CDR1 SGDLS and CDR2 YYNGEE. Trimming stripped 2 bases from V and 0 bases from J, with 10 bases between. The CDR3 has 15 amino acids. CDR3 sequence reads: CASSVLSGSTDTQYF. The CDR3 nucleotides read TGTGCCAGCAGCGTGCTTAGCGGTAGCACAGATACGCAGTATTTT.

The J gene is TRBJ2-5, the V gene TRBV30; weak D call: TRBD2 (6 bases). This CDR3 comprises 13 residues. Germline CDR1 is GTSNPN and CDR2 is SVGIG (reference sequence). Deletions cut 3 bases from V and 6 bases from J, with 14 bases between. In nucleotides, the CDR3 is TGTGCCTGGAGCATGGGACTCGAGAAGACCCAGTACTTC. This gives the protein CAWSMGLEKTQYF.

The gene calls are TRBV19 and TRBJ1-4; possible D gene TRBD1, 6 bases. This CDR3 spans 16 amino acids. Trimming took off 8 bases at V and 0 bases at J, with 16 bases between the two ends. In germline, CDR1 is LNHDA, CDR2 SQIVND (reference sequence). The CDR3: CASRVDRRATNEKLFF. CDR3 nucleotide sequence: TGTGCCAGTCGCGTCGACAGGCGTGCAACTAATGAAAAACTGTTTTTT.

The V call is TRBV2, the J call TRBJ2-1, with D hard to call. V was cut by 4 bases and J by 15 bases, with 13 bases left in between. This CDR3 comprises 11 residues. The germline V gene encodes CDR1 SNHLY and CDR2 FYNNEI. The CDR3 is CASSALLSWFF. For the CDR3, the DNA is TGTGCCAGCAGTGCGCTCTTGAGTTGGTTCTTC.

The V gene is TRBV11-1, the J gene TRBJ2-7; D might be TRBD1 (6 bases). The CDR3 has 14 residues. Trimming left V 8 bases short and J 3 bases short, with 17 bases between. Germline loops: CDR1 SGHAT, CDR2 FQDESV (reference sequence). This chain's CDR3 is CASPRAGAFYEQYF. CDR3 nucleotides: TGTGCCAGCCCGAGGGCAGGGGCCTTCTACGAGCAGTACTTC.

This sequence joins TRBV19 and TRBJ2-7, with 7 nucleotides matching TRBD2. CDR1 and CDR2 (germline): LNHDA, SQIVND (reference sequence). The CDR3 loop spans 14 amino acids. V lost 6 bases to trimming and J lost 0 bases; unmatched junction nucleotides: 5. CDR3 residues: CASSPAGSSYEQYF. CDR3 nucleotide sequence: TGTGCCAGTAGCCCAGCGGGGAGCTCCTACGAGCAGTACTTC.

The gene calls are TRBV2 and TRBJ1-1, with D unresolved. This CDR3 region has 12 residues. CDR1 is SNHLY and CDR2 is FYNNEI in the germline V gene. V was trimmed by 6 bases and J by 7 bases, leaving 12 bases between them. The CDR3 DNA reads as TGTGCCAGCAGCGTGGACGGGATTGAAGCTTTCTTT. Protein product: CASSVDGIEAFF.

V usage is TRBV24-1 and J usage is TRBJ2-5; D is undetermined. The V gene's germline CDR1 is KGHDR and CDR2 SFDVKD. The CDR3 covers 13 residues. V was cut by 0 bases and J by 5 bases, with 6 bases left in between. The CDR3 sequence is CATSDLTGETQYF. CDR3 DNA sequence: TGTGCCACCAGTGATTTGACCGGGGAGACCCAGTACTTC.

This clone was recorded once. V is TRBV30 and J is TRBJ1-2, with D uncertain. The CDR3 is 16 residues long. CDR1 GTSNPN and CDR2 SVGIG come from the germline V gene (reference sequence). V lost 0 bases, J lost 0 bases, and 14 bases lay in between. For the CDR3, the DNA is TGTGCCTGGAGTGTACTTCACCTTCGTGCTAACTATGGCTACACCTTC. The encoded protein is CAWSVLHLRANYGYTF.

The V and J genes are TRBV6-5 and TRBJ1-1, with TRBD1 as a possible D gene (6 bases). Germline-derived CDR1 and CDR2 are MNHEY and SVGAGI. Trimming took 7 bases from V and 6 from J, leaving 15 bases between them. The CDR3 runs 13 residues. This chain's CDR3 is CASTRTGIAEAFF. Here the CDR3 DNA reads TGTGCCAGCACCCGTACAGGGATCGCTGAAGCTTTCTTT.

V and J are TRBV12-3 or TRBV12-4 and TRBJ2-2; D is perhaps TRBD2 (6 bases). V was cut by 6 bases and J by 13 bases, with 15 bases left in between. This CDR3 is 12 amino acids long. CDR3 coding DNA: TGTGCCAGCAGGCCAGAAGCGGGTGCGCTGTTTTTT. Translation: CASRPEAGALFF.